One TCR beta chain is described in this entry. The assay was immunoSEQ multiplex PCR, and TCRdb's table has in-frame clones only and misses some. The data contain 80,000 or so clones, roughly 94% of them singletons. Germline V gene data show CDR1 as SGHRS and CDR2 as YFSETQ. V was pared by 0 bases and J by 6 bases, with 12 bases between. CDR3 length: 15 residues. The source of the sample is a study of technical replicates of blood from a few donors. The sample consisted of T cells isolated from PBMCs. This chain connects TRBV5-1 to TRBJ1-4; D is perhaps TRBD1 (5 bases). This clonotype was obtained from a human donor in good health. CDR3 region: CASSLGDSPYEKLFF. CDR3 bases: TGCGCCAGCAGCTTGGGTGACAGCCCCTATGAAAAACTGTTTTTT.